These 17 T cell receptor beta chains were all obtained from the same sample, sequenced in a study of CD8+CD57+ T cells in acquired aplastic anemia. Using genomic DNA as the template, TCR beta VDJ and CDR3 profiling was carried out. TCRdb fed the reads into MiXCR, producing one record per CDR3 protein. The profile covers over 150,000 distinct CDR3 sequences, with approximately 40% appearing a single time and 0.8% to 1.1% taken by the ten largest. The sequenced sample was sorted CD4+, CD8+, or CD8+CD57+ T cells (not recorded which) from PBMCs. Receptors were obtained from a human donor in good health.

Comments on this clonotype: Being one base from a much bigger clone, this may be a read error. The chain links TRBV12-3 or TRBV12-4 to TRBJ1-3; D not certain. This CDR3 contains 14 residues. Trimming took 6 bases from V and 0 from J, leaving 9 bases between them. The CDR3 nucleotides read TGTGCCAGCAGGGACCGTATCTCTGGAAACACCATATATTTT. It is translated as CASRDRISGNTIYF.

This clonotype was detected only a few times. V usage is TRBV2 and J usage is TRBJ2-5; TRBD2 might be the D (5 bases). Trimming shortened V by 6 bases and J by 2 bases, and 19 bases separated the two germline ends. The CDR3 is made up of 16 amino acids. Germline V CDR1 and CDR2: SNHLY, FYNNEI. CDR3 sequence: CASSPIASRGQETQYF. In DNA, the CDR3 is TGTGCCAGCAGCCCGATAGCGTCACGCGGTCAAGAGACCCAGTACTTC. Full variable domain (outside the CDR3, taken from reference TRBV2 and TRBJ2-5): EPEVTQTPSHQVTQMGQEVILRCVPISNHLYFYWYRQILGQKVEFLVSFYNNEISEKSEIFDDQFSVERPDGSNFTLKIRSTKLEDSAMYFCASSPIASRGQETQYFGPGTRLLVL.

The sample holds many counts of this clonotype. The chain joins TRBV24-1 to TRBJ2-3, with D perhaps TRBD2 (6 bases). The CDR3 runs to 18 residues. V was clipped by 5 bases and J by 0 bases, with 20 bases between them. The germline V gene has CDR1 KGHDR and CDR2 SFDVKD. The CDR3 nucleotides read TGTGCCACCAGTGGGGGCCCCCTGGGGGGAGTCAGCACAGATACGCAGTATTTT. The encoded protein is CATSGGPLGGVSTDTQYF.

The gene calls are TRBV15 and TRBJ2-2, with TRBD1 as a possible D gene (5 bases). Trimming cost V 6 bases and J 4 bases, with 12 bases left between them. In germline, CDR1 is LNHNV, CDR2 YYDKDF (reference sequence). This CDR3 has 14 residues. Here the CDR3 reads CATRIRQSTGELFF. The CDR3 bases are TGTGCCACCAGAATCCGACAGTCCACCGGGGAGCTGTTTTTT.

This clonotype was seen at least ten times. The gene calls are TRBV5-1 and TRBJ2-7, with 8 bases matching TRBD2. In germline, CDR1 is SGHRS, CDR2 YFSETQ. The CDR3 runs 14 residues. V was pared by 0 bases and J by 2 bases, with 1 base of the junction left unmatched. The CDR3 DNA follows: TGCGCCAGCAGCTTGGTGACTAGCGCCTACGAGCAGTACTTC. Encoded protein: CASSLVTSAYEQYF. The complete variable domain, with remaining parts taken from reference TRBV5-1 and TRBJ2-7, reads KAGVTQTPRYLIKTRGQQVTLSCSPISGHRSVSWYQQTPGQGLQFLFEYFSETQRNKGNFPGRFSGRQFSNSRSEMNVSTLELGDSALYLCASSLVTSAYEQYFGPGTRLTVT.

In its sample, this clonotype was seen many times. The chain combines TRBV29-1 with TRBJ1-5; no reliable D call. Deletions cut 5 bases from V and 0 bases from J, with 8 bases between. CDR3 length equals 13 residues. CDR1 is SQVTM, CDR2 ANQGSEA, per germline. CDR3 in amino acids: CSVRDYSNQPQHF. The CDR3 DNA sequence: TGCAGCGTTCGGGATTATAGCAATCAGCCCCAGCATTTT.

This clonotype showed up many times. The chain is built from TRBV12-3 or TRBV12-4 and TRBJ2-1; 8 positions match TRBD2. The J segment lost 9 bases and the V segment lost 5 bases, leaving 12 bases of the junction unmatched. This CDR3 comprises 15 residues. CDR3 DNA sequence: TGTGCCAGCAGTCCTTCGGCGCGGGAGGACACTGAGCAGTTCTTC. This gives the protein CASSPSAREDTEQFF.

Comment on this clonotype: It is likely a read error, because the conserved phenylalanine at the end of the CDR3 is missing. This chain uses TRBV5-1 with TRBJ1-6, with 7 bases identical to TRBD1. Trimming removed 0 bases from V and 10 bases from J; junction bases left unmatched: 7. CDR1 and CDR2 from the germline V gene are SGHRS and YFSETQ. The CDR3 has 15 amino acids. The CDR3 loop reads CASSLEQGKRSPLHL. CDR3 nucleotides: TGCGCCAGCAGCTTGGAACAGGGGAAAAGATCACCCCTCCACCTT.

This clonotype occurred many times. The chain employs TRBV5-1 and TRBJ2-1, with D maybe TRBD1 (7 bases). The CDR3 loop spans 14 amino acids. Germline values: CDR1 SGHRS, CDR2 YFSETQ. V was trimmed by 3 bases and J by 8 bases, leaving 15 bases between them. The CDR3 here is CASSWGDSLDEQFF. The CDR3 DNA is TGCGCCAGCAGCTGGGGGGACAGTTTGGATGAGCAGTTCTTC.

The gene calls are TRBV20-1 and TRBJ1-3; no reliable D call. Trimming stripped 1 base from V and 2 bases from J, with 6 bases between. Germline V CDR1 and CDR2: DFQATT, SNEGSKA (reference sequence). The CDR3 contains 13 residues. The CDR3 DNA is TGCAGTGCTAGAGGGAGGGCTGGAAACACCATATATTTT. Encoded protein: CSARGRAGNTIYF.

The chain uses TRBV29-1 and TRBJ1-5; D is perhaps TRBD1 (5 bases). CDR3 size: 14 residues. Per the germline V gene, CDR1 is SQVTM and CDR2 is ANQGSEA. Trimming took 0 bases from V and 1 from J, leaving 7 bases between them. CDR3 in DNA: TGCAGCGTTGAAGATGGGGGAAGCAATCAGCCCCAGCATTTT. This codes for CSVEDGGSNQPQHF.

This clonotype was counted at least ten times. The rearrangement joins TRBV5-1 to TRBJ2-1; maybe TRBD1 (6 bases). Per the germline V gene, CDR1 is SGHRS and CDR2 is YFSETQ. V was pared by 3 bases and J by 8 bases, with 15 bases between. This CDR3 region has 14 residues. The CDR3 nucleotides read TGCGCCAGCAGCTCGCCGTCCAGGGGCGATGAGCAGTTCTTC. Its translation: CASSSPSRGDEQFF.

For this clonotype: As the CDR3 is not closed by the conserved phenylalanine or tryptophan, this likely results from a read error. The V call is TRBV2, the J call TRBJ1-5, with D unclear. This CDR3 is 14 amino acids long. The germline V gene encodes CDR1 SNHLY and CDR2 FYNNEI. V was pared by 5 bases and J by 0 bases, with 8 bases between. This CDR3 reads CASSSRHSNQPQHL. In DNA, the CDR3 is TGTGCCAGCAGTTCGAGACATAGCAATCAGCCCCAGCATCTT.

V usage is TRBV24-1 and J usage is TRBJ2-1; no clear D gene. This CDR3 region has 11 residues. CDR1 and CDR2 (germline): KGHDR, SFDVKD. The V end was cut by 4 bases, the J end by 4 bases, with 1 base between. Here the CDR3 DNA reads TGTGCCACCAGTGAGTACAATGAGCAGTTCTTC. It yields the protein CATSEYNEQFF.

The chain is built from TRBV10-2 and TRBJ1-6; no clear D. V was trimmed by 2 bases and J by 8 bases, leaving 13 bases between them. Per the germline V gene, CDR1 is WSHSY and CDR2 is SAAADI. This CDR3 spans 15 amino acids. Written as DNA, the CDR3 is TGCGCCAGCAGTGAGCCGGGCTCAGGACATTCACCCCTCCACTTT. Protein sequence: CASSEPGSGHSPLHF.

This clonotype came up many times. V gene TRBV7-9 combines with J gene TRBJ1-2; 7 bases are shared with TRBD1. CDR1 and CDR2 from the germline V gene are SEHNR and FQNEAQ (reference sequence). The CDR3 consists of 13 residues. V shed 3 bases, J shed 4 bases, and the junction held 2 bases outside the gene matches. As DNA, the CDR3 is TGTGCCAGCAGCTTGGGACAGAGCTATGGCTACACCTTC. Translation gives CASSLGQSYGYTF.

The rearrangement joins TRBV15 to TRBJ2-5; 15 bases are a match to TRBD2. Per the germline V gene, CDR1 is LNHNV and CDR2 is YYDKDF (reference sequence). V lost 5 bases to trimming and J lost 7 bases; unmatched junction nucleotides: 5. CDR3 length: 15 residues. The CDR3 region has the DNA TGTGCCACCAGCCCGGGACTAGCGGGGGGAGGGACCCAGTACTTC. This translates into CATSPGLAGGGTQYF.